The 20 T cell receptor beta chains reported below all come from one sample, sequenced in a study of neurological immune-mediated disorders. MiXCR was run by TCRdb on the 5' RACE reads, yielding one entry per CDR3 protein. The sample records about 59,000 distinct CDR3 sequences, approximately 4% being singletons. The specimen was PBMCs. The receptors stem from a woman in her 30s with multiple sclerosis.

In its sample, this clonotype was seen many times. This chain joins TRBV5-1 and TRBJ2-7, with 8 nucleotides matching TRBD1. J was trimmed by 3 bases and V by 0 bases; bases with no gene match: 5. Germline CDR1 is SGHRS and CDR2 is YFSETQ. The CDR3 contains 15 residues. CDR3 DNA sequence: TGCGCCAGCAGCTTGGACAGGGGGTCGGTCTACGAGCAGTACTTC. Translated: CASSLDRGSVYEQYF.

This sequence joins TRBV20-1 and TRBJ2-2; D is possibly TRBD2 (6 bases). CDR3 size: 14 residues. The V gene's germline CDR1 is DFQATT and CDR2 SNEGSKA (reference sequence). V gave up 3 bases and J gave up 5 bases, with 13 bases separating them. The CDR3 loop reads CSARAGMGTGELFF. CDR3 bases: TGCAGTGCTAGGGCGGGGATGGGGACCGGGGAGCTGTTTTTT.

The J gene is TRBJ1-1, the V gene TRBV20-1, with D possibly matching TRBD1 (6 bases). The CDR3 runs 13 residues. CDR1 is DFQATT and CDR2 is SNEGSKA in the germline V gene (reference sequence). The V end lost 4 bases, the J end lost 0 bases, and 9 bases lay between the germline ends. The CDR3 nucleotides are TGCAGTGCTAACCGGGACATGAACACTGAAGCTTTCTTT. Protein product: CSANRDMNTEAFF.

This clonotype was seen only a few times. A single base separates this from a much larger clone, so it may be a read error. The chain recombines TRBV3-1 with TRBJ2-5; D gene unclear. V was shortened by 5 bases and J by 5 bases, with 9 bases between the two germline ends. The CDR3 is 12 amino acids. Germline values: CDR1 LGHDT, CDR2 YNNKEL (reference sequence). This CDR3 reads CASSKRRETQYF. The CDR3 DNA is TGTGCCAGCAGCAAACGCCGGGAGACCCAGTACTTC.

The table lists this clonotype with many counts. CDR3 sequence (DNA): TGTGCCAGCAGTTTAACGCGTAACACCGGGGAGCTGTTTTTT. Amino acids: CASSLTRNTGELFF. J is TRBJ2-2 and V is TRBV12-3 or TRBV12-4; D is undetermined. The CDR3 covers 14 residues. V dropped 2 bases and J dropped 2 bases, with 6 bases sitting between them.

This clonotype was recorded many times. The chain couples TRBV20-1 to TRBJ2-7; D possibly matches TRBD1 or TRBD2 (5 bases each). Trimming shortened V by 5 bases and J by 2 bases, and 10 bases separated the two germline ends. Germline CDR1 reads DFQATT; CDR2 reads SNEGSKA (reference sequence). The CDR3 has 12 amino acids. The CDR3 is CSAAPGPYEQYF. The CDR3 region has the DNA TGCAGTGCTGCCCCGGGGCCCTACGAGCAGTACTTC.

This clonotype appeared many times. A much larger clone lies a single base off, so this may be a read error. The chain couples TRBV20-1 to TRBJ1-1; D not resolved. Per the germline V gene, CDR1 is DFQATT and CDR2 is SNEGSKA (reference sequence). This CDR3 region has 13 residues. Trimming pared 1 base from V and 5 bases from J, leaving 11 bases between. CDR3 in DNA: TGCAGTGCTAGAGGGGAAAGGGAGACTGAAGCTTTCTTT. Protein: CSARGERETEAFF.

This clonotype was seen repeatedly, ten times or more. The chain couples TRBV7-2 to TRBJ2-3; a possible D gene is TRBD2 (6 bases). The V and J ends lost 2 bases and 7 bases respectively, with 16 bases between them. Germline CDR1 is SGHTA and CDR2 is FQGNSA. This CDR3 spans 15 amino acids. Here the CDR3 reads CASSLRTTGSNTQYF. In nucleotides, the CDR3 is TGTGCCAGCAGCTTACGGACTACGGGGTCCAATACGCAGTATTTT.

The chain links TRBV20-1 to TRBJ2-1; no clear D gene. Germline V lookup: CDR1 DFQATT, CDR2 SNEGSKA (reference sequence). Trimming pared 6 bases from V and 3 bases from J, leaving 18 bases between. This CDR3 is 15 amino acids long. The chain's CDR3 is CSAIVNPEGYNEQFF. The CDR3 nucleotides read TGCAGTGCGATAGTTAACCCGGAAGGCTACAATGAGCAGTTCTTC.

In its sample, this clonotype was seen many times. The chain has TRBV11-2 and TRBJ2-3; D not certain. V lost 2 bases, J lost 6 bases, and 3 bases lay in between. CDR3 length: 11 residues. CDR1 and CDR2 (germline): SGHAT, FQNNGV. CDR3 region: CASSLLDTQYF. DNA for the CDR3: TGTGCCAGCAGCTTATTGGATACGCAGTATTTT.

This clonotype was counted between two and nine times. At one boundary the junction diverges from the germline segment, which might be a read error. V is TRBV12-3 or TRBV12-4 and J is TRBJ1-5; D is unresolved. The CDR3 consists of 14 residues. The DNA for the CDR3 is TGTGCCAGCAGTTATGCCGGGAGTAATCAGCCCCAGAATTTT. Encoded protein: CASSYAGSNQPQNF.

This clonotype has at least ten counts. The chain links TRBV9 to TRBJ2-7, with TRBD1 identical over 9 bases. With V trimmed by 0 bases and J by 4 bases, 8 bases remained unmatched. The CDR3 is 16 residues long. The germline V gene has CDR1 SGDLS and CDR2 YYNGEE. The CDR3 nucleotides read TGTGCCAGCAGCGTAGAGGCGACAGGGGGTTTTTACGAGCAGTACTTC. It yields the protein CASSVEATGGFYEQYF.

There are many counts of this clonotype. CDR3 sequence reads: CASSIGTRTTDTQYF. The CDR3 bases are TGTGCCAGTAGTATTGGGACGAGGACCACAGATACGCAGTATTTT. V gene TRBV19 combines with J gene TRBJ2-3; D possibly matches TRBD1 or TRBD2 (5 bases each). CDR3 length: 15 residues. Per germline, CDR1 LNHDA and CDR2 SQIVND (reference sequence). Trimming took 3 bases from V and 2 from J, leaving 12 bases between them. The complete variable domain, with remaining parts taken from reference TRBV19 and TRBJ2-3, reads DGGITQSPKYLFRKEGQNVTLSCEQNLNHDAMYWYRQDPGQGLRLIYYSQIVNDFQKGDIAEGYSVSREKKESFPLTVTSAQKNPTAFYLCASSIGTRTTDTQYFGPGTRLTVL.

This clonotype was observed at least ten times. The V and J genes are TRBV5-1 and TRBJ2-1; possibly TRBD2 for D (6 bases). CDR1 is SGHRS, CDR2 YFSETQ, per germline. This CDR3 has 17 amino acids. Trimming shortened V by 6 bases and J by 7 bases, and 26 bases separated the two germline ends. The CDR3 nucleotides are TGCGCCAGCACCCCTAGCTCCGGGCGGGGCTTGGGAAATGAGCAGTTCTTC. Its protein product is CASTPSSGRGLGNEQFF.

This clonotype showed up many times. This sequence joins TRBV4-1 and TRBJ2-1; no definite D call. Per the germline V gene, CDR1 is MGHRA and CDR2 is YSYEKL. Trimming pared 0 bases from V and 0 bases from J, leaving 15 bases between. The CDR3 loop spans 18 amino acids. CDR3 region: CASSQENTASHSYNEQFF. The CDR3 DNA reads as TGCGCCAGCAGCCAAGAGAATACGGCCAGCCACTCCTACAATGAGCAGTTCTTC.

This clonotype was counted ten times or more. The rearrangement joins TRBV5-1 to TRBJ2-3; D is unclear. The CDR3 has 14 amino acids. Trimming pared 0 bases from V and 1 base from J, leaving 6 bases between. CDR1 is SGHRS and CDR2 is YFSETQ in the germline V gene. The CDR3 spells CASSLEGGTDTQYF. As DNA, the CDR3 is TGCGCCAGCAGCTTGGAGGGTGGCACAGATACGCAGTATTTT.

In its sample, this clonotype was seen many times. This CDR3 reads CASSFGQGVYGYTF. The CDR3 DNA follows: TGTGCCAGCAGTTTCGGACAGGGGGTCTATGGCTACACCTTC. The chain is built from TRBV12-3 or TRBV12-4 and TRBJ1-2; 10 bases align to TRBD1. J lost 4 bases, V lost 3 bases, and 2 bases had no gene match. This CDR3 is 14 amino acids long.

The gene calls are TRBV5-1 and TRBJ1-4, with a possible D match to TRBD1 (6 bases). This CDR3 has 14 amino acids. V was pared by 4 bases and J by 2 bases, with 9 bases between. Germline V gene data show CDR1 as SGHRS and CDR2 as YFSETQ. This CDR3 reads CASSLQGTNEKLFF. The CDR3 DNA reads TGCGCCAGCAGCCTACAGGGCACTAATGAAAAACTGTTTTTT.

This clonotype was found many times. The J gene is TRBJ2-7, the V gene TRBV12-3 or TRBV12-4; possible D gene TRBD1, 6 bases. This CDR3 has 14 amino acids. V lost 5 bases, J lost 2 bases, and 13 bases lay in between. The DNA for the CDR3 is TGTGCCAGCAGTAAGGGACACACAACCTACGAGCAGTACTTC. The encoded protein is CASSKGHTTYEQYF.

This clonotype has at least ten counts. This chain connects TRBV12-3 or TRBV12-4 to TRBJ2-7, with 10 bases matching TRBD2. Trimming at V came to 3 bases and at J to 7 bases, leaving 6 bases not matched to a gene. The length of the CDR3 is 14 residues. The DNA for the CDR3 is TGTGCCAGCAGTTTTTCTAGCGGGGGCAATGAGCAGTACTTC. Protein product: CASSFSSGGNEQYF.